This entry lists 21 T cell receptor beta chains sequenced from one sample in a study of blood T cell repertoires in COVID-19. Produced via immunoSEQ multiplex PCR; TCRdb's table is partial and in-frame only. Altogether 90,000 to 150,000 clones are present, about 83% being singletons, with the ten largest covering 5.5% to 7%. The sample was peripheral blood. These receptors were obtained from a man in his 70s with acute or convalescent COVID-19.

The gene calls are TRBV6-6 and TRBJ2-7, with a possible D match to TRBD2 (6 bases). Germline V CDR1 and CDR2: MNHNY, SVGAGI (reference sequence). V was trimmed by 6 bases and J by 3 bases, leaving 12 bases between them. There are 13 residues in the CDR3. The CDR3 protein is CASRMSGSYEQYF. CDR3 nucleotide sequence: TGTGCCAGCAGAATGTCCGGGAGCTACGAGCAGTACTTC.

The chain recombines TRBV4-2 with TRBJ1-3; possibly TRBD1 for D (5 bases). Germline V lookup: CDR1 LGHNA, CDR2 YNFKEQ. V was trimmed by 1 base and J by 8 bases, leaving 15 bases between them. The CDR3 runs to 15 residues. CDR3 sequence (DNA): TGTGCCAGCAGCCAAGCGCCCAGGGAGGTTGACACCATATATTTT. Translated, it gives CASSQAPREVDTIYF.

This clone was counted between two and nine times. Its ends do not fully match the called genes, so a read error is possible. V is TRBV19 and J is TRBJ2-3, with D possibly TRBD2 on 5 matching bases. The CDR3 contains 15 residues. Germline V lookup: CDR1 LNHDA, CDR2 SQIVND (reference sequence). CDR3 sequence reads: CASSLDGISTDTQYF. The CDR3 nucleotides are TGTGCCAGTAGTTTAGACGGGATTAGCACAGATACGCAGTATTTT.

The rearrangement joins TRBV2 to TRBJ2-7; possible D gene TRBD2, 5 bases. Trimming removed 5 bases from V and 3 bases from J, with 23 bases in between. The CDR3 extends over 17 amino acids. The germline V gene encodes CDR1 SNHLY and CDR2 FYNNEI. CDR3 amino acids: CASSPTPAEPVFYEQYF. The CDR3 DNA is TGTGCCAGCAGTCCCACTCCAGCGGAACCCGTCTTCTACGAGCAGTACTTC.

As regards this clone: Other DNA sequences in the same sample also yield this CDR3. The chain combines TRBV7-2 with TRBJ1-2; 7 bases fit TRBD1. The V gene end was trimmed by 4 bases and the J gene end by 5 bases; junction bases not matched to a gene: 1. This CDR3 region has 12 residues. The germline gives CDR1 SGHTA, CDR2 FQGNSA. In nucleotides, the CDR3 is TGTGCCAGCAGCTCACAGGGGTATGGCTACACCTTC. Translating gives CASSSQGYGYTF.

This chain uses TRBV2 with TRBJ2-7; 14 bases map to TRBD2. Germline values: CDR1 SNHLY, CDR2 FYNNEI. This CDR3 contains 18 residues. Unmatched junction bases numbered 9, after V lost 0 bases and J lost 5 bases. The CDR3 nucleotides read TGTGCCAGCAGTGAAGCCAGCCACGGGACTAGCGGGAGAAACGAGCAGTACTTC. As protein: CASSEASHGTSGRNEQYF.

The chain carries TRBV6-6 and TRBJ2-6; 10 bases align to TRBD2. The CDR3 extends over 16 amino acids. Germline assignment: CDR1 MNHNY and CDR2 SVGAGI (reference sequence). The junction had 5 bases not matched to a gene; V was cut back by 5 bases and J by 4 bases. CDR3 sequence: CASSRLAGAGANVLTF. The CDR3 DNA sequence: TGTGCCAGCAGTAGACTAGCGGGTGCAGGGGCCAACGTCCTGACTTTC.

The chain employs TRBV6-5 and TRBJ2-5; a weak D match, TRBD2 (6 bases). This CDR3 region has 13 residues. The V and J ends lost 6 bases and 2 bases respectively, with 10 bases between them. Per the germline V gene, CDR1 is MNHEY and CDR2 is SVGAGI. CDR3 nucleotide sequence: TGTGCCAGCAGGAACGGGGGACAAGAGACCCAGTACTTC. Its translation is CASRNGGQETQYF.

The rearrangement links TRBV5-1 to TRBJ2-6; TRBD1 matches 8 bases. The CDR3 contains 19 residues. Germline CDR1 reads SGHRS; CDR2 reads YFSETQ. J was trimmed by 2 bases and V by 4 bases; bases with no gene match: 14. The CDR3 spells CASSPIIMGQATGANVLTF. The CDR3 region has the DNA TGCGCCAGCAGCCCGATCATTATGGGACAGGCTACTGGGGCCAACGTCCTGACTTTC.

The chain carries TRBV5-1 and TRBJ2-1; 10 bases agree with TRBD2. V shed 1 base, J shed 9 bases, and the junction held 10 bases outside the gene matches. Looked up from germline, CDR1 is SGHRS and CDR2 is YFSETQ. The CDR3 totals 16 residues. This chain's CDR3 is CASSLSSGRASGEQFF. The CDR3 DNA is TGCGCCAGCAGCTTGTCGAGCGGGAGGGCCTCTGGTGAGCAGTTCTTC.

The V call is TRBV4-3, the J call TRBJ1-2; 8 nucleotides align to TRBD1. The germline gives CDR1 LGHNA, CDR2 YSLEER. This CDR3 region has 16 residues. The V and J ends lost 0 bases and 5 bases, in that order; junction bases with no gene match: 8. CDR3 DNA: TGCGCCAGCAGCCAAGACTGGGACAGGTTTCGGTATGGCTACACCTTC. It codes for CASSQDWDRFRYGYTF.

This clone was recorded a few times. The gene calls are TRBV19 and TRBJ2-5, with 7 bases fitting TRBD2. CDR1 is LNHDA and CDR2 is SQIVND in the germline V gene (reference sequence). V lost 6 bases and J lost 3; bases outside the gene matches: 7. This CDR3 is 14 amino acids long. The chain's CDR3 is CASSGTTLEETQYF. The DNA of the CDR3 is TGTGCCAGTAGCGGGACTACCCTCGAAGAGACCCAGTACTTC.

J is TRBJ2-2 and V is TRBV16; 8 bases are shared with TRBD1. The CDR3 totals 15 residues. CDR1 and CDR2 (germline): KGHSY, FQNENV. V trimming: 4 bases; J trimming: 4 bases; junction bases outside the gene matches: 5. The CDR3 loop reads CASSRRQGITGELFF. CDR3 in DNA: TGTGCCAGCAGCCGAAGACAGGGGATCACCGGGGAGCTGTTTTTT.

This chain joins TRBV5-1 and TRBJ1-2; the D gene is possibly TRBD1 (5 bases). Germline values: CDR1 SGHRS, CDR2 YFSETQ. Trimming removed 5 bases from V and 5 bases from J, with 22 bases in between. The CDR3 has 16 residues. The CDR3 region is CASRPTSGLAAYGYTF. CDR3 nucleotide sequence: TGCGCCAGCAGACCCACTTCAGGGTTGGCTGCGTATGGCTACACCTTC. Full variable domain (missing parts from reference TRBV5-1 and TRBJ1-2): KAGVTQTPRYLIKTRGQQVTLSCSPISGHRSVSWYQQTPGQGLQFLFEYFSETQRNKGNFPGRFSGRQFSNSRSEMNVSTLELGDSALYLCASRPTSGLAAYGYTFGSGTRLTVV.

A few counts support this clone. The chain links TRBV7-9 to TRBJ1-2, with TRBD1 identical over 10 bases. Trimming cost V 5 bases and J 2 bases; bases outside gene matches: 5. CDR3 length: 15 residues. Germline CDR1 is SEHNR and CDR2 is FQNEAQ (reference sequence). The CDR3 sequence is CASSPTGGLNYGYTF. CDR3 coding DNA: TGTGCCAGCAGCCCGACAGGGGGCTTAAACTATGGCTACACCTTC.

This rearrangement joins TRBV5-5 to TRBJ2-2, with D hard to call. The CDR3 extends over 13 amino acids. CDR1 and CDR2 (germline): SGHKS, YYEKEE (reference sequence). V was clipped by 2 bases and J by 8 bases, with 10 bases between them. In nucleotides, the CDR3 is TGTGCCAGCAGCTTCTTTTTCTCGGGGGAGCTGTTTTTT. Protein product: CASSFFFSGELFF.

V and J are TRBV7-3 and TRBJ1-5; D is possibly TRBD1 (6 bases). Looked up from germline, CDR1 is SGHTA and CDR2 is FQGTGA. This CDR3 region has 14 residues. Trimming took off 8 bases at V and 0 bases at J, with 11 bases between the two ends. CDR3 sequence reads: CASVGGDSNQPQHF. The CDR3 nucleotides are TGTGCCAGCGTAGGGGGAGATAGCAATCAGCCCCAGCATTTT.

V gene TRBV5-5 combines with J gene TRBJ2-7, with unresolved D. The germline gives CDR1 SGHKS, CDR2 YYEKEE (reference sequence). This CDR3 comprises 13 residues. The ends were cut back, 1 base at V and 3 bases at J, with 8 bases in the middle. The CDR3 protein is CASSLQNYYEQYF. In DNA form, the CDR3 reads TGTGCCAGCAGCTTGCAGAATTACTACGAGCAGTACTTC.

The chain joins TRBV4-1 to TRBJ1-5; 7 bases fit TRBD1. Germline CDR1 is MGHRA and CDR2 is YSYEKL. The CDR3 spans 17 residues. The trim removed 2 bases at V and 3 bases at J, leaving 10 bases unmatched. CDR3 residues: CASSQPYRGTHNQPQHF. In DNA, the CDR3 is TGCGCCAGCAGCCAACCCTACAGGGGAACTCACAATCAGCCCCAGCATTTT.

CDR3: CASGGKGGWYTEAFF. The DNA for the CDR3 is TGTGCCAGCGGAGGGAAGGGAGGCTGGTACACTGAAGCTTTCTTT. This chain joins TRBV6-4 and TRBJ1-1; no reliable D call. In germline, CDR1 is MRHNA, CDR2 SNTAGT. This CDR3 comprises 15 residues. V was pared by 8 bases and J by 3 bases, with 19 bases between.

The rearrangement uses TRBV11-3 and TRBJ2-7; 8 positions match TRBD1. Germline loops: CDR1 SGHNT, CDR2 YENEEA. The V gene end was trimmed by 5 bases and the J gene end by 3 bases; junction bases not matched to a gene: 12. The CDR3 runs to 16 residues. The CDR3 DNA sequence: TGTGCCAGCAGCAAAGATGGCGGGACAGGACTCTACGAGCAGTACTTC. Amino acids: CASSKDGGTGLYEQYF.